This T cell receptor (beta chain) appears in the sequencing data of a study of T cell clones after liver transplantation. Overall study context: Subjects received no induction therapy and standard immunosuppression until randomization at 12-24 months post-transplant. Samples came pre-transplant, pre-randomization before withdrawal, and post-randomization after withdrawal ended.

The method was immunoSEQ multiplex PCR; TCRdb's version includes in-frame clones alone and lacks a portion of them. The repertoire holds 85,000 to 110,000 clones, with around 80% as singletons. In germline, CDR1 is LNHDA, CDR2 SQIVND (reference sequence). This CDR3 is built from 15 residues. V dropped 7 bases and J dropped 7 bases, with 22 bases sitting between them. This clonotype originated in a human patient who received a liver transplant. Among the T cells, some may be from the graft donor. This chain links TRBV19 with TRBJ1-2, with D tentatively TRBD1 (5 bases). Sequencing was performed on CD4+ T cells from blood, taken about 50 months after liver transplant. CDR3 nucleotides: TGTGCCAGTATAAAGACGGGGGAGATAGATCGTGGCTACACCTTC. Amino acids: CASIKTGEIDRGYTF.